This T cell receptor (beta chain) derives from a study of blood T cells in healthy people across ages. Study background: With template switching, about one barcoded beta molecule was captured per two T cells. The study's findings and limits: No conclusive comparison of naive versus antigen-experienced cells was possible with unsorted PBMCs.

V was shortened by 4 bases and J by 0 bases, with 10 bases between the two germline ends. Germline V gives CDR1 DFQATT, CDR2 SNEGSKA (reference sequence). The CDR3 is made up of 14 amino acids. With a J-beta primer mix and a sample-barcoded 5' primer, a second PCR ran roughly 6 to 12 cycles. Each cDNA molecule was tagged by a template-switch adaptor that had 12 random nucleotides. One entry per CDR3 protein results from TCRdb running MiXCR on the 5' RACE reads. Of over a million distinct CDR3 sequences listed, 35% to 50% were seen once; the top ten hold around 18%. On this clonotype itself: As yet, its antigen is unknown.

The rearrangement links TRBV20-1 to TRBJ2-1; D is possibly TRBD1 (6 bases). This clonotype was sampled from a woman aged 55-69 years in good health. The specimen was blood. The CDR3 reads CSAIDRSSYNEQFF. In nucleotides, the CDR3 is TGCAGTGCTATAGACAGGAGCTCCTACAATGAGCAGTTCTTC.